These 2 T cell receptor beta chains share one sample of origin, sequenced in a study of control samples from healthy donors and cancer patients. Profiling relied on immunoSEQ multiplex PCR, and the TCRdb table lists in-frame clones only, not all of them. Here the sample spans some 170,000 clones, 90% to 95% being singletons. The sequencing input was PBMCs. These receptors were collected from a man in his sixties with colorectal cancer.

The chain employs TRBV5-6 and TRBJ2-7; D uncertain. CDR1 and CDR2 (germline): SGHDT, YYEEEE. V shed 3 bases and J shed 1 base, with 5 bases lying between them. The CDR3 totals 12 residues. In DNA, the CDR3 is TGTGCCAGCAGCTCCGGGTCCTACGAGCAGTACTTC. Encoded protein: CASSSGSYEQYF.

This rearrangement joins TRBV18 to TRBJ1-2; D perhaps matches TRBD1 (5 bases). Trimming took 6 bases from V and 1 from J, leaving 12 bases between them. Germline V CDR1 and CDR2: KGHSH, LQKENI. The CDR3 length is 14 residues. The CDR3 here is CASSQDRLNYGYTF. CDR3 bases: TGTGCCAGCTCCCAAGACAGACTTAACTATGGCTACACCTTC.